The 32 T cell receptor beta chains below all came from one sample that was sequenced in a study of T cells in Graves' hyperthyroidism and ophthalmopathy. RNA transcripts served as the template for amplifying TCR beta CDR3 regions. An initial round of RT-PCR targeting the TCR CDR3 relied on the HTBI primer set. TCRdb reanalysed the multiplex PCR reads using MiXCR and keeps one entry per CDR3 protein. The sample gives about 600,000 distinct CDR3 sequences, 15% to 20% of which show up once; 2.5% to 4% is in the top ten. Sequencing was performed on blood. These receptors were collected from a woman in her 40s with Graves' ophthalmopathy.

The rearrangement links TRBV2 to TRBJ2-3; D gene uncertain. The CDR3 totals 14 residues. Germline V gene lookup returns CDR1 SNHLY and CDR2 FYNNEI. Trimming took off 8 bases at V and 3 bases at J, with 15 bases between the two ends. This CDR3 reads CASSWGRKTDTQYF. In nucleotides, the CDR3 is TGTGCCAGCTCCTGGGGTAGGAAAACAGATACGCAGTATTTT.

V gene TRBV6-1 combines with J gene TRBJ2-6; TRBD2 agrees at 10 bases. Per germline, CDR1 MNHNS and CDR2 SASEGT. V shed 4 bases and J 0 bases; nucleotides not matched to a gene: 6. This CDR3 is built from 18 residues. CDR3 nucleotide sequence: TGTGCCAGCAGTGTAGCGGGGGGACAGACCTCTGGGGCCAACGTCCTGACTTTC. Protein product: CASSVAGGQTSGANVLTF.

In this sample, this clonotype turned up a few times. The CDR3 DNA is TGTGCCACCAGCATAGTACAGGTTTTCTATGGCTACACCTTC. It yields the protein CATSIVQVFYGYTF. J is TRBJ1-2 and V is TRBV15; D possibly corresponds to TRBD1 (5 bases). V dropped 4 bases and J dropped 4 bases, with 13 bases sitting between them. Germline CDR1 reads LNHNV; CDR2 reads YYDKDF (reference sequence). This CDR3 has 14 amino acids.

This clonotype was detected ten times or more. The chain uses TRBV7-9 and TRBJ1-4; TRBD1 aligns across 10 bases. V shed 5 bases and J 7 bases; nucleotides not matched to a gene: 13. Germline V gene sequence: CDR1 SEHNR, CDR2 FQNEAQ (reference sequence). The CDR3 covers 17 residues. The CDR3 sequence is CASSQALGTGDGEKLFF. CDR3 sequence (DNA): TGTGCCAGCAGCCAAGCCTTGGGGACAGGGGATGGTGAAAAACTGTTTTTT.

This clonotype has at least ten counts. The chain joins TRBV20-1 to TRBJ2-1; 11 nucleotides agree with TRBD1. Germline trimming cut 6 bases from V and 2 bases from J; bases unmatched to any gene: 9. The CDR3 totals 16 residues. Germline loops: CDR1 DFQATT, CDR2 SNEGSKA (reference sequence). The CDR3 coding sequence is TGCAGTGCACCCGGAGGGGGACAGGGGGCCTACAATGAGCAGTTCTTC. This encodes CSAPGGGQGAYNEQFF.

This clonotype has a count of ten or more. This chain connects TRBV28 to TRBJ2-7, with D perhaps matching TRBD2 (5 bases). The V gene's germline CDR1 is MDHEN and CDR2 SYDVKM. Trimming stripped 4 bases from V and 3 bases from J, with 19 bases between. The CDR3 has 16 residues. The CDR3 DNA is TGTGCCAGCAGTTCCGGCGGAGGCGGAACCCACTACGAGCAGTACTTC. Amino acids: CASSSGGGGTHYEQYF.

The sample holds many counts of this clonotype. The rearrangement uses TRBV11-2 and TRBJ2-3; TRBD2 matches 8 bases. The CDR3 is made up of 15 amino acids. Germline CDR1 reads SGHAT; CDR2 reads FQNNGV. V shed 5 bases, J shed 4 bases, and the junction held 8 bases outside the gene matches. The CDR3 loop reads CASSPYGTRSDTQYF. DNA for the CDR3: TGTGCCAGCAGCCCCTACGGGACTAGATCAGATACGCAGTATTTT. The entire variable domain, with the rest obtained from reference TRBV11-2 and TRBJ2-3, is as follows: EAGVAQSPRYKIIEKRQSVAFWCNPISGHATLYWYQQILGQGPKLLIQFQNNGVVDDSQLPKDRFSAERLKGVDSTLKIQPAKLEDSAVYLCASSPYGTRSDTQYFGPGTRLTVL.

As regards this clonotype: With a much larger clone just one base away, this may be a read error. This chain uses TRBV20-1 with TRBJ2-7; TRBD1 is a possible D gene (5 bases). Trimming removed 0 bases at V and 1 base at J, with 13 bases between. The germline CDR1 and CDR2 sequences are DFQATT and SNEGSKA (reference sequence). This CDR3 is 15 amino acids long. The CDR3 DNA follows: TGCAGTGCTAGAGATCTGGCAGGGCTTTCCTACGAGCAGTACTTC. Protein product: CSARDLAGLSYEQYF.

This clonotype was counted at least ten times. The chain combines TRBV10-3 with TRBJ1-1, with D possibly TRBD1 on 5 matching bases. Germline V gives CDR1 ENHRY, CDR2 SYGVKD. This CDR3 has 15 residues. The ends were cut back, 11 bases at V and 1 base at J, with 20 bases in the middle. The CDR3 DNA is TGTGCCGTCCAGGGAAAAGGACGGACGAACACTGAAGCTTTCTTT. Its translation: CAVQGKGRTNTEAFF.

This clonotype was found many times. The V call is TRBV12-3 or TRBV12-4, the J call TRBJ2-7; TRBD1 is a possible D gene (6 bases). V was cut by 1 base and J by 9 bases, with 13 bases left in between. The CDR3 loop spans 13 amino acids. CDR3 nucleotide sequence: TGTGCCAGCAGTTTAGGGAGGACAGACGGGCAGTACTTC. Its protein product is CASSLGRTDGQYF.

This clonotype was counted between two and nine times. This sequence joins TRBV29-1 and TRBJ2-2; D may be TRBD1 (6 bases). Germline-derived CDR1 and CDR2 are SQVTM and ANQGSEA. The CDR3 consists of 15 residues. V was shortened by 4 bases and J by 0 bases, with 12 bases between the two germline ends. CDR3 bases: TGCAGCGTTGCCCGACAGGAGACGAACACCGGGGAGCTGTTTTTT. Encoded protein: CSVARQETNTGELFF.

The rearrangement joins TRBV19 to TRBJ2-5, with TRBD1 identical over 7 bases. Germline CDR1 and CDR2: LNHDA and SQIVND (reference sequence). The length of the CDR3 is 13 residues. V gave up 6 bases and J gave up 4 bases; unmatched junction bases: 5. The DNA for the CDR3 is TGTGCCAGTAGCGAGGGGGCATCAGAGACCCAGTACTTC. Translating it yields CASSEGASETQYF.

The rearrangement joins TRBV7-3 to TRBJ2-1; 8 bases line up with TRBD2. With V trimmed by 3 bases and J by 2 bases, 3 bases remained unmatched. The germline CDR1 and CDR2 sequences are SGHTA and FQGTGA. The CDR3 sequence is 15 residues long. In nucleotides, the CDR3 is TGTGCCAGCAGCTTCAGACTAGCGCCCTACAATGAGCAGTTCTTC. Its translation is CASSFRLAPYNEQFF.

This chain uses TRBV6-1 with TRBJ2-5; 7 nucleotides line up with TRBD2. The germline V gene has CDR1 MNHNS and CDR2 SASEGT. This CDR3 contains 16 residues. Trimming at V came to 6 bases and at J to 5 bases, leaving 15 bases not matched to a gene. CDR3 in amino acids: CASSDPGRGSSETQYF. DNA of the CDR3: TGTGCCAGCAGCGACCCGGGGAGGGGAAGTTCGGAGACCCAGTACTTC.

The chain joins TRBV19 to TRBJ2-1; 10 bases map to TRBD2. Germline lookup yields CDR1 LNHDA and CDR2 SQIVND (reference sequence). The V gene end was trimmed by 3 bases and the J gene end by 3 bases; junction bases not matched to a gene: 2. The CDR3 has 15 residues. The CDR3 nucleotides read TGTGCCAGTAGTATGGGGACTAGCGACTACAATGAGCAGTTCTTC. As protein: CASSMGTSDYNEQFF.

This chain uses TRBV12-3 or TRBV12-4 with TRBJ2-1; 12 nucleotides align to TRBD2. The CDR3 has 17 amino acids. J gave up 3 bases and V 7 bases, and 10 bases lay outside the gene matches. This CDR3 is CASKGTSGPKSYNEQFF. The CDR3 DNA reads TGTGCCAGCAAGGGGACTAGCGGGCCCAAAAGCTACAATGAGCAGTTCTTC.

Ten or more counts support this clonotype. The chain has TRBV3-1 and TRBJ2-3, with 10 bases matching TRBD2. The junction had 5 bases not matched to a gene; V was cut back by 3 bases and J by 2 bases. Germline V gives CDR1 LGHDT, CDR2 YNNKEL (reference sequence). There are 16 residues in the CDR3. The CDR3 nucleotides are TGTGCCAGCAGCCACTGGACTAGCGGACTCACAGATACGCAGTATTTT. The encoded protein is CASSHWTSGLTDTQYF.

At least ten counts were recorded for this clonotype. The rearrangement uses TRBV27 and TRBJ1-1; tentatively, D is TRBD1 (6 bases). There are 15 residues in the CDR3. V lost 1 base, J lost 5 bases, and 14 bases lay in between. Germline CDR1 MNHEY, CDR2 SMNVEV (reference sequence). DNA for the CDR3: TGTGCCAGCAGTTTATGGGGGGCAGGGAAAACTGAAGCTTTCTTT. It is translated as CASSLWGAGKTEAFF.

This clonotype was seen more than once but under ten times. A much more abundant neighbour one base away suggests this may be a read error. The genes are TRBV28 and TRBJ1-2; D is ambiguous. Germline CDR1 reads MDHEN; CDR2 reads SYDVKM. This CDR3 is built from 12 residues. Here the CDR3 DNA reads TGTGCCAGCAGTGTTACATCCTTGGGCTACGCCTTC. Its protein is CASSVTSLGYAF.

This chain links TRBV3-1 with TRBJ2-1; either TRBD1 or TRBD2 may supply D (6 bases each). Per the germline V gene, CDR1 is LGHDT and CDR2 is YNNKEL (reference sequence). V was pared by 1 base and J by 9 bases, with 10 bases between. The CDR3 runs to 13 residues. The CDR3 nucleotides are TGTGCCAGCAGCCAAGGGGGGGCGGGTGAGCAGTTCTTC. Its protein product is CASSQGGAGEQFF.

This clonotype was detected only a few times. The genes are TRBV5-1 and TRBJ2-7; tentative D call: TRBD1 (5 bases). The CDR3 runs to 14 residues. Germline V gives CDR1 SGHRS, CDR2 YFSETQ. Trimming left V 5 bases short and J 0 bases short, with 12 bases between. In nucleotides, the CDR3 is TGCGCCAGCAGTTACGTGACAGCCTCCTACGAGCAGTACTTC. It is translated as CASSYVTASYEQYF.

V is TRBV4-1 and J is TRBJ1-2, with TRBD1 identical over 9 bases. This CDR3 is 15 amino acids long. Germline V CDR1 and CDR2: MGHRA, YSYEKL. With 1 base clipped from V and 8 bases from J, the junction kept 8 bases outside the gene matches. CDR3 loop: CASSQGPRTGDGYTF. Here the CDR3 DNA reads TGCGCCAGCAGCCAAGGCCCTAGGACAGGGGACGGCTACACCTTC.

This clonotype was observed at least ten times. V and J are TRBV6-1 and TRBJ1-1, with D hard to call. V lost 2 bases and J 2 bases, leaving 15 bases between the germline ends. Germline CDR1 is MNHNS and CDR2 is SASEGT. CDR3 size: 16 residues. The CDR3 nucleotides are TGTGCCAGCAGTGAAACCTTATGGACGGGTAACACTGAAGCTTTCTTT. Translation gives CASSETLWTGNTEAFF.

This clonotype was picked up many times. The V and J genes are TRBV10-3 and TRBJ2-7; 9 bases fit TRBD2. This CDR3 contains 15 residues. The V and J ends lost 6 bases and 2 bases, in that order; junction bases with no gene match: 8. Germline V gene lookup returns CDR1 ENHRY and CDR2 SYGVKD. In DNA, the CDR3 is TGTGCCATCAGCCAAGGACTAGCGCAAACCTACGAGCAGTACTTC. Translation gives CAISQGLAQTYEQYF.

This clonotype was seen many times. This chain connects TRBV7-3 to TRBJ1-1, with D perhaps TRBD1 (5 bases). Trimming stripped 4 bases from V and 1 base from J, with 10 bases between. The length of the CDR3 is 14 residues. Germline lookup yields CDR1 SGHTA and CDR2 FQGTGA. CDR3 nucleotide sequence: TGTGCCAGCAGCTCGAAGGGACCGAACACTGAAGCTTTCTTT. This gives the protein CASSSKGPNTEAFF.

This clonotype was observed many times. The genes are TRBV7-2 and TRBJ2-3; D gene ambiguous. Germline CDR1 SGHTA, CDR2 FQGNSA. V was trimmed by 1 base and J by 4 bases, leaving 15 bases between them. This CDR3 spans 16 amino acids. As DNA, the CDR3 is TGTGCCAGCAGCTTAGTTGGACGTACGGGTTCAGATACGCAGTATTTT. Translating it yields CASSLVGRTGSDTQYF.

The chain joins TRBV5-1 to TRBJ1-1, with 9 bases fitting TRBD1. In germline, CDR1 is SGHRS, CDR2 YFSETQ. The CDR3 is 16 residues long. V was clipped by 4 bases and J by 0 bases; unmatched bases: 7. The CDR3 DNA is TGCGCCAGCAGCGCCTCCGGGACAGGGATGAACACTGAAGCTTTCTTT. Its protein product is CASSASGTGMNTEAFF.

This clonotype showed up just a few times. The chain is built from TRBV4-1 and TRBJ2-5; D perhaps matches TRBD2 (5 bases). This CDR3 comprises 13 residues. With 4 bases removed from V and 6 bases from J, the gap between germline ends came to 12 bases. Germline lookup yields CDR1 MGHRA and CDR2 YSYEKL. In DNA, the CDR3 is TGCGCCAGCAGCCCCCCAAACGGGAAGACCCAGTACTTC. Translation: CASSPPNGKTQYF.

This clonotype came up many times. The chain joins TRBV18 to TRBJ2-3; no reliable D call. The CDR3 has 16 residues. Trimming removed 0 bases at V and 0 bases at J, with 10 bases between. Germline CDR1 is KGHSH and CDR2 is LQKENI. The CDR3 sequence is CASSPPTGPSTDTQYF. Written as DNA, the CDR3 is TGTGCCAGCTCACCACCAACGGGTCCTAGCACAGATACGCAGTATTTT.

The V call is TRBV18, the J call TRBJ2-7; maybe TRBD2 (7 bases). The CDR3 covers 15 residues. Germline V gene sequence: CDR1 KGHSH, CDR2 LQKENI. V was shortened by 3 bases and J by 3 bases, with 15 bases between the two germline ends. CDR3 nucleotide sequence: TGTGCCAGCTCACCCCGACGGGGGGCTGGCTACGAGCAGTACTTC. The encoded protein is CASSPRRGAGYEQYF. Full variable domain (rest looked up from reference TRBV18 and TRBJ2-7): NAGVMQNPRHLVRRRGQEARLRCSPMKGHSHVYWYRQLPEEGLKFMVYLQKENIIDESGMPKERFSAEFPKEGPSILRIQQVVRGDSAAYFCASSPRRGAGYEQYFGPGTRLTVT.

This clonotype showed up many times. The V and J genes are TRBV20-1 and TRBJ2-3; 12 bases map to TRBD2. J was trimmed by 6 bases and V by 2 bases; bases with no gene match: 9. The CDR3 covers 16 residues. Germline V gene lookup returns CDR1 DFQATT and CDR2 SNEGSKA (reference sequence). The CDR3 protein is CSARRLAGVPPDTQYF. CDR3 coding DNA: TGCAGTGCTAGAAGACTAGCGGGAGTGCCCCCCGATACGCAGTATTTT.

This clonotype occurred many times. V gene TRBV7-8 combines with J gene TRBJ2-7, with D unresolved. The V gene lost 5 bases and the J gene lost 4 bases, with 12 bases spanning the gap. The CDR3 consists of 13 residues. Per germline, CDR1 SGHVS and CDR2 FQNEAQ. The CDR3 DNA follows: TGTGCCAGCAGCCTAAACTCGGATTACGAGCAGTACTTC. As protein: CASSLNSDYEQYF. Full variable domain (missing parts from reference TRBV7-8 and TRBJ2-7): GAGVSQSPRYKVAKRGQDVALRCDPISGHVSLFWYQQALGQGPEFLTYFQNEAQLDKSGLPSDRFFAERPEGSVSTLKIQRTQQEDSAVYLCASSLNSDYEQYFGPGTRLTVT.